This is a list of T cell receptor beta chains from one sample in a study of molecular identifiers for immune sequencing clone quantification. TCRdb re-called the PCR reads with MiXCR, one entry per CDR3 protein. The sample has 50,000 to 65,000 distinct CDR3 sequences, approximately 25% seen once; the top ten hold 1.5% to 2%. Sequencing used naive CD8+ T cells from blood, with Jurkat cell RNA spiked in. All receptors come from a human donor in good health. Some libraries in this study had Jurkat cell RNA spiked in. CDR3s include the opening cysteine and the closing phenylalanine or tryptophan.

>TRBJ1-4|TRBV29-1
CSVENQEKLFF
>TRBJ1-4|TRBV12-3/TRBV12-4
CASSLRPGKLFF
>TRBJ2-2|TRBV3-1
CASSHPPWGPPTTGELFF
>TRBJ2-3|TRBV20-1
CSARARDYVSVTDTQYF
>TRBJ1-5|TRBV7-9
CASSLDVGLQPQHF
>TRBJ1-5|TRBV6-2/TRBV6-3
CASSYNGGSNQPQHF
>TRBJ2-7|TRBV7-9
CASSFSGQGSYEQYF
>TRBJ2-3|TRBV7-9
CASSPDIRVSLTDTQYF
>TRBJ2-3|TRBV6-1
CASSELWSDYTDTQYF
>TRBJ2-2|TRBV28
CASRGIGELFF
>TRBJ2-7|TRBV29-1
CSVGEGGVYEQYF
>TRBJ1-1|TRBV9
CASSEQGQGGTEAFF
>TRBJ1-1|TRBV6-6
CASSPTVNTEAFF
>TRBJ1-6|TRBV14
CASSLGSYNSPLHF
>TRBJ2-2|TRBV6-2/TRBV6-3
CASSPQDRGLDNTGELFF
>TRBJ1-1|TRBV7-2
CASSLISFGTEAFF